Sequencing of this T cell receptor (beta chain) was carried out in a study of shared clonotypes between healthy human individuals. The V gene's germline CDR1 is MNHEY and CDR2 SMNVEV (reference sequence). The CDR3 is 16 amino acids. V lost 5 bases to trimming and J lost 3 bases, with 17 bases between them. Sequencing was performed with immunoSEQ multiplex PCR; in TCRdb, only in-frame clones are kept and a portion is missing. This sample yields approximately 1.5 million clones, of which 95% to 99% are seen a single time; roughly 0.45% belongs to the top ten. A remark on this clone: The antigen is not known.

Study conclusions and caveats: Researchers sampled blood only, noting tissue repertoires likely differ.

The sequence was obtained from a man younger than 40 in good health. What was sequenced was naive CD4+ T cells sorted from blood. The subset was: CD45RA+ positively selected. The chain uses TRBV27 and TRBJ1-5; possible D gene TRBD1, 5 bases. CDR3 residues: CASSARDPLFNQPQHF. In nucleotides, the CDR3 is TGTGCCAGCAGTGCCCGGGACCCCCTTTTCAATCAGCCCCAGCATTTT.